This T cell receptor (beta chain) was observed in a study of blood T cells in healthy people across ages. At the level of the study: For every two T cells, template switching captured about one barcoded beta molecule.

With a J-beta primer mix and a sample-barcoded 5' primer, a second PCR ran about 7 to 12 cycles. In TCRdb, the 5' RACE reads were re-called with MiXCR into one record per CDR3 protein. Of about 2 million distinct CDR3 sequences in the sample, about 50% were seen once. The CDR3 totals 19 residues. The ends lost 6 bases at V and 0 bases at J; junction bases unmatched: 15. Germline CDR1 is MDHEN and CDR2 is SYDVKM. Russia was home to the donors, healthy Caucasian individuals aged roughly 6 to 95. Each individual donor underwent a draw of approximately 9.6 milliliters of peripheral blood. Sequencing was performed on blood. This rearrangement joins TRBV28 to TRBJ1-4; TRBD1 matches at 8 bases. The clonotype originates from a woman in her thirties or forties in good health. CDR3: CASSSLGQASRATNEKLFF. The CDR3 DNA sequence: TGTGCCAGCAGCTCACTGGGACAGGCTAGCCGGGCAACTAATGAAAAACTGTTTTTT.